The TCR beta chain described here comes from a study of identical twins. Every one of the donors was a healthy Caucasian. This CDR3 is 14 amino acids long. Between the trimmed V and J ends, which lost 6 bases and 6 bases, there was a span of 17 bases. There are a few counts of this clonotype. The antigen is not known. Unique molecular identifiers were present on cDNA, and template switching added a universal primer site. TCRdb processed the 5' RACE reads anew with MiXCR; each CDR3 protein has one entry. Here the sample spans approximately 1.8 million distinct CDR3 sequences, 25% to 35% being singletons. General observations from the study: Model-predicted out-of-frame TCR alpha sharing fell below observed values in monozygotic twins. Insertions were fewer in abundant cord blood beta clonotypes, whereas memory repertoires showed none of this pattern.

The source material was cord blood. The J gene is TRBJ1-2, the V gene TRBV12-3 or TRBV12-4; D gene ambiguous. This receptor was identified in a newborn girl in good health. Here the CDR3 reads CASSPLGGSHGYTF. The CDR3 DNA reads TGTGCCAGCAGCCCCCTAGGAGGAAGTCATGGCTACACCTTC.